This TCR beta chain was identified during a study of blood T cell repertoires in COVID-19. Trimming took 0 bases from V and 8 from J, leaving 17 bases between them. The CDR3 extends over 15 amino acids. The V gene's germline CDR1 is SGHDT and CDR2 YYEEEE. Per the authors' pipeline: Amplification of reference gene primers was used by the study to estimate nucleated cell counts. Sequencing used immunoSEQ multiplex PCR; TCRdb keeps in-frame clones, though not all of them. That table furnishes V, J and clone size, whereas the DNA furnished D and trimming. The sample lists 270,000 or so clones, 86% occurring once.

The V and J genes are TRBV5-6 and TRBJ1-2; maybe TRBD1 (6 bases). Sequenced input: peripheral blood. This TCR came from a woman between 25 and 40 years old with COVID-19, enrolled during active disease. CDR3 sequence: CASSLVQGLPRGYTF. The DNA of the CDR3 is TGTGCCAGCAGCTTGGTGCAGGGGCTCCCTCGGGGCTACACCTTC. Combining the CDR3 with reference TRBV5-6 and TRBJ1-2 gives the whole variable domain DAGVTQSPTHLIKTRGQQVTLRCSPKSGHDTVSWYQQALGQGPQFIFQYYEEEERQRGNFPDRFSGHQFPNYSSELNVNALLLGDSALYLCASSLVQGLPRGYTFGSGTRLTVV.